The clone carrying this T cell receptor beta chain was observed a single time. The antigen remains unidentified. Some clones are missing from TCRdb's copy, which holds only in-frame ones; the method was immunoSEQ multiplex PCR. The table has 75,000 to 100,000 clones, around 94% seen once; the top ten hold roughly 1.3%. Germline CDR1 reads MNHEY; CDR2 reads SVGAGI. Trimming took 4 bases from V and 1 from J, leaving 15 bases between them. The length of the CDR3 is 16 residues. The data derive from a study of siplizumab effects on memory and regulatory T cells. The study's findings and limits: Naive T cells appeared more diverse than memory cells and seemed to be major alloresponse contributors.

The chain carries TRBV6-5 and TRBJ2-3, with D uncertain. This TCR was sampled from a human donor in good health. The sequenced sample was non-Treg CD4+ T cells sorted from blood. CDR3 amino acids: CASSSPFHGGTDTQYF. The CDR3 DNA follows: TGTGCCAGCAGTTCTCCCTTTCATGGAGGCACAGATACGCAGTATTTT.